Listed below are T cell receptor beta chains from one sample, sequenced in a study of blood T cells in healthy people across ages. TCRdb fed the 5' RACE reads into MiXCR, producing one record per CDR3 protein. Found here are approximately 1,700,000 distinct CDR3 sequences, 39% of them singletons; the top ten hold about 23%. Sample: blood. These receptors came from a human donor in good health. Both conserved end residues are part of each CDR3. A D gene is named only where the DNA matches it firmly. Size is omitted from some rows. Given values are once, few, many or a class for expanded clones.

cdr3_nt cdr3_aa clone_size v_call d_call j_call
TGTGCCAGCAGCTTAAAGGGAGACTCACCCCTCCACTTT CASSLKGDSPLHF - TRBV7-2 - TRBJ1-6
TGCGCCAGCAGCTTTTCGACAGGGTCTGAAGCTTTCTTT CASSFSTGSEAFF few TRBV5-1 TRBD1 TRBJ1-1
TGCAGTGCTAGCCTTCAGGGGGCGCGGAGTAAAAAACTGTTTTTT CSASLQGARSKKLFF - TRBV20-1 TRBD1 TRBJ1-4
TGTGCCAGCAGCCAAGGCTTCCCAGGGGGGAATGAGCAGTTCTTC CASSQGFPGGNEQFF few TRBV4-2 - TRBJ2-1
TGTGCCAGCAGTGCCGATGGACATTTGATGCCCCAGCATTTT CASSADGHLMPQHF few TRBV6-5 - TRBJ1-5
TGTGCCAGCAGCGCGGACTATCATCCCTACGAGCAGTACTTC CASSADYHPYEQYF - TRBV13 - TRBJ2-7
TGCAGTGCTAGAGAGGACAATTACAATGAGCAGTTCTTC CSAREDNYNEQFF - TRBV20-1 - TRBJ2-1
TGCAGCGTTCACGGCGGGGCGAAGCGAGGGGGCGGGGAGCTGTTTTTT CSVHGGAKRGGGELFF - TRBV29-1 - TRBJ2-2
TGTGCCAGCAGCTTGACTAGTAACGGGCTCGAGACCCAGTACTTC CASSLTSNGLETQYF many TRBV7-2 - TRBJ2-5
TGTGCCACCAGTGATGGGGGGTCGGACACCGGGGAGCTGTTTTTT CATSDGGSDTGELFF - TRBV24-1 - TRBJ2-2
TGTGCCAGCAGTCGGGGACAGGCGAACACTGAAGCTTTCTTT CASSRGQANTEAFF many TRBV12-3/TRBV12-4 TRBD1 TRBJ1-1
TGTGCCAGCAGCGTCGGGGTATTTGGGACTGAAGCTTTCTTT CASSVGVFGTEAFF few TRBV9 - TRBJ1-1
TGCGCCAGCAGCCGTCTACAGGGGGTAGAGACCCAGTACTTC CASSRLQGVETQYF - TRBV5-1 TRBD1 TRBJ2-5
TGCAGCGATGTAAACGAAGTCTTCTATGGCTACACCTTC CSDVNEVFYGYTF few TRBV29-1 - TRBJ1-2
TGCAGCGTTGTTCAAGGGGGCCCCGGCGATACGCTGTATTTT CSVVQGGPGDTLYF - TRBV29-1 TRBD1 TRBJ2-3
TGCGCCAGCAGCCTCCACGGACAGGGGCCCACTGAAGCTTTCTTT CASSLHGQGPTEAFF few TRBV4-3 TRBD1 TRBJ1-1
TGTGTCACCAGTCGGACAGCACCGAACACCGGGGAGCTGTTTTTT CVTSRTAPNTGELFF - TRBV24-1 - TRBJ2-2
TGCGCCAGCAGCCCTAACTTTCTGAACACTGAAGCTTTCTTT CASSPNFLNTEAFF few TRBV4-1 - TRBJ1-1
TGCGCCAGCAGCTTGGTCCAGGGGAACTACGAGCAGTACTTC CASSLVQGNYEQYF - TRBV5-1 - TRBJ2-7